The T cell receptor (beta chain) under discussion was sequenced for a study of blood T cell repertoires in COVID-19. Germline V gene data show CDR1 as MNHEY and CDR2 as SVGAGI. The CDR3 runs 14 residues. The V end lost 4 bases, the J end lost 10 bases, and 14 bases lay between the germline ends. Authors' processing steps: Using reference gene primer amplification, nucleated cell counts were estimated. Only in-frame clones appear in the TCRdb table, and some are missing; sequencing was by immunoSEQ multiplex PCR. The DNA was the basis for D and trimming; V, J and clone size are from that table. The sample has around 100,000 clones; roughly 81% are singletons.

The source is a human donor in a cohort sampled during active COVID-19. The specimen sequenced was peripheral blood. The V and J genes are TRBV6-5 and TRBJ1-6; D is unresolved. The CDR3 spells CASSLGDLGSPLHF. The CDR3 DNA reads as TGTGCCAGCAGTTTAGGAGATCTTGGGTCACCCCTCCACTTT.